In this sample, the clone carrying this T cell receptor beta chain turned up a few times. This specimen comes from a study of beta chain features in type 1 diabetes. The overall study: When patients were set against healthy donors, age, gender and cell yields were similar. The number of sorted cells examined across all samples was 107,917,701.

Every isolated RNA sample was fully reverse transcribed, so sequencing captured expressed TCRB transcripts. Regulatory, naive and central memory T cell samples averaged roughly 3.5 million reads. Only in-frame clones appear in the TCRdb table, and some are missing; sequencing was by immunoSEQ multiplex PCR. The sample has almost 350,000 clones; roughly 8% are singletons. The sample was central memory CD4+ T cells from blood. This clonotype was sampled from a woman aged 18-29 years in good health.

CDR3 in DNA: TGCAGTGCTAGAGATCCGAATGGCTACACCTTC. This sequence encodes CSARDPNGYTF. The chain has TRBV20-1 and TRBJ1-2; D not resolved. CDR3 length equals 11 residues. V lost 0 bases and J lost 6, with 5 bases in between. Germline V gene data show CDR1 as DFQATT and CDR2 as SNEGSKA (reference sequence).